A single sample is the source of the 23 T cell receptor beta chains below, sequenced in a study of control samples from healthy donors and cancer patients. Only in-frame clones appear in the TCRdb table, and some are missing; sequencing was by immunoSEQ multiplex PCR. The sample has about 130,000 clones; more than 90% are singletons. The sample comprised blood. These receptors were taken from a young man in good health.

This clone turned up a few times. The V gene is TRBV10-2, the J gene TRBJ1-3, with 9 bases aligning to TRBD1. The CDR3 extends over 15 amino acids. Trimming cost V 6 bases and J 3 bases; bases outside gene matches: 6. Germline CDR1 reads WSHSY; CDR2 reads SAAADI. The CDR3 nucleotides read TGCGCCAGCAGGGCACAGGGGGCGGTTGGAAACACCATATATTTT. Amino acids: CASRAQGAVGNTIYF.

The chain carries TRBV6-5 and TRBJ2-7; weak D call: TRBD1 (6 bases). Germline CDR1 is MNHEY and CDR2 is SVGAGI. The CDR3 has 13 residues. Trimming took off 8 bases at V and 2 bases at J, with 13 bases between the two ends. The CDR3 DNA is TGTGCCAGCTCCAACAGGGAACCCTACGAGCAGTACTTC. Residues: CASSNREPYEQYF.

V is TRBV5-5 and J is TRBJ2-1; TRBD1 agrees at 8 bases. V lost 4 bases, J lost 4 bases, and 7 bases stayed unmatched. The germline CDR1 and CDR2 sequences are SGHKS and YYEKEE (reference sequence). CDR3 length equals 15 residues. The CDR3 loop is CASSPRDRQYNEQFF. Written as DNA, the CDR3 is TGTGCCAGCAGCCCCCGGGACAGGCAATACAATGAGCAGTTCTTC.

This clone was recorded a few times. The V call is TRBV2, the J call TRBJ1-2, with TRBD1 matching 8 bases. V dropped 6 bases and J dropped 5; count of bases not matched to a gene: 14. This CDR3 contains 16 residues. Germline CDR1 reads SNHLY; CDR2 reads FYNNEI. The CDR3 is CASRGAGGFVPYGYTF. CDR3 DNA: TGTGCCAGCAGGGGGGCAGGGGGCTTCGTTCCGTATGGCTACACCTTC.

V gene TRBV28 combines with J gene TRBJ1-5; no definite D call. Germline loops: CDR1 MDHEN, CDR2 SYDVKM. V was pared by 10 bases and J by 1 base, with 14 bases between. There are 14 residues in the CDR3. This CDR3 is CAIRRELSNQPQHF. CDR3 DNA sequence: TGTGCCATCCGGAGGGAGTTGAGCAATCAGCCCCAGCATTTT.

J is TRBJ1-5 and V is TRBV10-1; tentatively, D is TRBD1 (6 bases). Germline values: CDR1 WNHNN, CDR2 SYGVQD (reference sequence). The length of the CDR3 is 14 residues. The ends were cut back, 4 bases at V and 2 bases at J, with 9 bases in the middle. The CDR3 DNA reads TGCGCCAGCAGTGGCTCAGGGGGCAATCAGCCCCAGCATTTT. Its protein product is CASSGSGGNQPQHF.

The V call is TRBV6-6, the J call TRBJ1-3; D unresolved. Germline CDR1 and CDR2: MNHNY and SVGAGI (reference sequence). CDR3 length equals 13 residues. V gave up 6 bases and J gave up 0 bases, with 6 bases separating them. CDR3 nucleotides: TGTGCCAGCAGCAGGAGCTCTGGAAACACCATATATTTT. Translating gives CASSRSSGNTIYF.

As regards this clone: Other DNA sequences in this sample translate to the same CDR3. V and J are TRBV6-1 and TRBJ2-5; 8 bases line up with TRBD1. The germline CDR1 and CDR2 sequences are MNHNS and SASEGT. The CDR3 spans 14 residues. V dropped 3 bases and J dropped 3; count of bases not matched to a gene: 3. The CDR3 DNA follows: TGTGCCAGCAGTGACCCGGACAGGGAAGAGACCCAGTACTTC. Its protein product is CASSDPDREETQYF.

The chain links TRBV11-1 to TRBJ1-2, with 8 positions matching TRBD1. Germline CDR1 SGHAT, CDR2 FQDESV (reference sequence). Unmatched junction bases numbered 14, after V lost 8 bases and J lost 3 bases. The CDR3 runs to 16 residues. CDR3 loop: CASGTDRASGDYGYTF. The CDR3 region has the DNA TGTGCCAGCGGAACGGACAGGGCCTCGGGTGACTATGGCTACACCTTC.

The sample holds one count of this clone. A much larger clone differs by one base, so this may be a read error. V gene TRBV7-2 combines with J gene TRBJ1-1; D is unclear. Per germline, CDR1 SGHTA and CDR2 FQGNSA. Deletions cut 5 bases from V and 1 base from J, with 5 bases between. CDR3 size: 12 residues. DNA for the CDR3: TGTGCCAGCAGCCTTTCGAACACTGAAGCTTTCTTT. Amino acid sequence: CASSLSNTEAFF.

The chain uses TRBV5-6 and TRBJ1-5; the D gene is possibly TRBD1 (5 bases). The germline gives CDR1 SGHDT, CDR2 YYEEEE. V gave up 2 bases and J gave up 7 bases, with 10 bases separating them. This CDR3 has 13 amino acids. The CDR3 sequence: CASSFGGWQPQHF. For the CDR3, the DNA is TGTGCCAGCAGCTTCGGGGGATGGCAGCCCCAGCATTTT.

The chain carries TRBV6-5 and TRBJ2-5; possible D gene TRBD1, 5 bases. With 2 bases removed from V and 2 bases from J, the gap between germline ends came to 12 bases. Germline CDR1 MNHEY, CDR2 SVGAGI. The CDR3 totals 15 residues. The CDR3 loop reads CASSYGRVGQETQYF. For the CDR3, the DNA is TGTGCCAGCAGTTACGGCAGGGTGGGACAAGAGACCCAGTACTTC.

V usage is TRBV5-6 and J usage is TRBJ1-5, with TRBD1 identical over 9 bases. The ends lost 0 bases at V and 5 bases at J; junction bases unmatched: 6. From germline, CDR1 is SGHDT and CDR2 YYEEEE. The CDR3 is 16 amino acids. In DNA, the CDR3 is TGTGCCAGCAGCTTGGCCAACAGGGGGCCTCATCAGCCCCAGCATTTT. Protein sequence: CASSLANRGPHQPQHF.

V is TRBV5-4 and J is TRBJ2-7, with D possibly being TRBD2 (7 bases). V lost 5 bases to trimming and J lost 2 bases, with 20 bases between them. CDR3 size: 16 residues. The germline V gene encodes CDR1 SGHNT and CDR2 YYREEE (reference sequence). CDR3 residues: CASSPLPAGATYEQYF. The CDR3 DNA is TGTGCCAGCAGTCCCCTCCCGGCGGGGGCAACCTACGAGCAGTACTTC.

The J gene is TRBJ1-2, the V gene TRBV7-2; D ambiguous. The CDR3 is made up of 16 amino acids. Germline assignment: CDR1 SGHTA and CDR2 FQGNSA. V was clipped by 0 bases and J by 4 bases, with 15 bases between them. CDR3 DNA sequence: TGTGCCAGCAGCTTAGCGGGATCGGCAGCCCTCTATGGCTACACCTTC. Translating it yields CASSLAGSAALYGYTF. The full variable domain, rest sourced from reference TRBV7-2 and TRBJ1-2, is GAGVSQSPSNKVTEKGKDVELRCDPISGHTALYWYRQSLGQGLEFLIYFQGNSAPDKSGLPSDRFSAERTGGSVSTLTIQRTQQEDSAVYLCASSLAGSAALYGYTFGSGTRLTVV.

V is TRBV19 and J is TRBJ2-6, with TRBD2 matching 7 bases. The germline V gene has CDR1 LNHDA and CDR2 SQIVND (reference sequence). The CDR3 has 14 residues. V shed 9 bases and J 3 bases; nucleotides not matched to a gene: 5. The CDR3 here is CASEGGGGANVLTF. DNA for the CDR3: TGTGCCAGCGAAGGCGGGGGTGGGGCCAACGTCCTGACTTTC.

The J gene is TRBJ1-5, the V gene TRBV27; D not certain. V shed 8 bases and J shed 3 bases, with 8 bases lying between them. Germline CDR1 and CDR2: MNHEY and SMNVEV (reference sequence). This CDR3 region has 12 residues. CDR3 nucleotide sequence: TGTGCCAGCGGACTTTTCAATCAGCCCCAGCATTTT. Translation: CASGLFNQPQHF.

This clone was recorded only once. V is TRBV5-1 and J is TRBJ2-7; 8 bases line up with TRBD1. Germline V lookup: CDR1 SGHRS, CDR2 YFSETQ. V shed 5 bases, J shed 3 bases, and the junction held 4 bases outside the gene matches. The CDR3 has 13 amino acids. This chain's CDR3 is CASRTDRVYEQYF. In DNA form, the CDR3 reads TGCGCCAGCAGGACGGACAGGGTCTACGAGCAGTACTTC.

This chain uses TRBV20-1 with TRBJ2-1; 8 bases map to TRBD1. The CDR3 is 14 amino acids. The germline V gene encodes CDR1 DFQATT and CDR2 SNEGSKA (reference sequence). The V gene end was trimmed by 3 bases and the J gene end by 7 bases; junction bases not matched to a gene: 8. The CDR3 here is CSASRPGGVNEQFF. In nucleotides, the CDR3 is TGCAGTGCTAGTCGGCCAGGGGGCGTGAATGAGCAGTTCTTC.

The chain joins TRBV6-5 to TRBJ1-4, with no clear D. The CDR3 contains 10 residues. Germline V lookup: CDR1 MNHEY, CDR2 SVGAGI. Between the trimmed V and J ends, which lost 8 bases and 13 bases, there was a span of 11 bases. The CDR3 nucleotides read TGTGCCAGCGGGCAGGTTCCACTGTTTTTT. The encoded protein is CASGQVPLFF.

The CDR3: CAIRTTGANTEAFF. The CDR3 DNA is TGTGCCATCAGGACTACAGGGGCGAACACTGAAGCTTTCTTT. The rearrangement links TRBV10-3 to TRBJ1-1; 7 bases are shared with TRBD1. V gave up 6 bases and J gave up 1 base; unmatched junction bases: 5. CDR1 is ENHRY, CDR2 SYGVKD, per germline. There are 14 residues in the CDR3.

This chain links TRBV18 with TRBJ2-7; 8 nucleotides line up with TRBD1. This CDR3 has 14 amino acids. J lost 3 bases, V lost 0 bases, and 1 base had no gene match. The germline V gene has CDR1 KGHSH and CDR2 LQKENI. CDR3 sequence (DNA): TGTGCCAGCTCACCACCGACAGGGGTCTACGAGCAGTACTTC. Amino acids: CASSPPTGVYEQYF.

The J gene is TRBJ2-2, the V gene TRBV5-1; D is possibly TRBD2 (5 bases). Germline lookup yields CDR1 SGHRS and CDR2 YFSETQ. V gave up 7 bases and J gave up 5 bases, with 6 bases separating them. This CDR3 comprises 11 residues. The CDR3 nucleotides are TGCGCCAGCGGCGGGACCGGGGAGCTGTTTTTT. This encodes CASGGTGELFF.